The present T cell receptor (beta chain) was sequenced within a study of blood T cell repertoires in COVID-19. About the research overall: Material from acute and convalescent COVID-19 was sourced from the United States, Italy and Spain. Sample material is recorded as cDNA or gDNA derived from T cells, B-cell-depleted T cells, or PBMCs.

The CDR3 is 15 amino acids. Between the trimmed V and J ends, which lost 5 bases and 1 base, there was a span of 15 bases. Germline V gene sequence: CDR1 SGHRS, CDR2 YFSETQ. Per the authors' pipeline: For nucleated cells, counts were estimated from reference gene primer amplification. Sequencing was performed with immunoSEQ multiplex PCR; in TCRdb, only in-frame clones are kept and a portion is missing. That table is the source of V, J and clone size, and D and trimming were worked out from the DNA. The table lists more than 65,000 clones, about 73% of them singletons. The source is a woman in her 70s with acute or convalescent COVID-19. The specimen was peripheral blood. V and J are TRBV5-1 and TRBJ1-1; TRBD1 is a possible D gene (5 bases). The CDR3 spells CASRGRGEGNTEAFF. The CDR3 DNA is TGCGCCAGCAGGGGGAGGGGAGAAGGGAACACTGAAGCTTTCTTT.